These T cell receptor beta chains were read from a single sample in a study of blood T cell repertoires in COVID-19. TCRdb's table, derived via immunoSEQ multiplex PCR, lists solely in-frame clones and lacks some. The data contain 200,000 or so clones, approximately 84% of them seen just once; the ten biggest clones take up 6% to 8%. Sequenced input: PBMCs or T cells enriched from blood (not recorded which). These receptors all stem from a man aged 35-49 years who had recovered from COVID-19. Both conserved end residues are part of each CDR3. The order of the fields is V gene, J gene, clone size, D gene, CDR3 protein, CDR3 DNA. D genes are given only for firm matches. A clone size is listed for some rows: how often the clone was seen (once, few, many), or a class if it is expanded.

TRBV4-1	TRBJ1-2	.	TRBD1	CASSLKRAAEVQGAPPGGYTF	TGCGCCAGCAGCCTCAAGAGGGCAGCAGAGGTGCAGGGGGCCCCACCTGGTGGCTACACCTTC
TRBV4-2	TRBJ2-5	.	TRBD1	CASSQDQDRGETQYF	TGTGCCAGCAGCCAAGATCAGGACAGGGGAGAGACCCAGTACTTC
TRBV30	TRBJ2-5	.	.	CAWSPGFQETQYF	TGTGCCTGGAGTCCGGGATTCCAAGAGACCCAGTACTTC
TRBV6-5	TRBJ2-5	.	.	CASGGRPEGSKTQYF	TGTGCCAGTGGGGGGAGACCTGAGGGAAGTAAGACCCAGTACTTC
TRBV4-1	TRBJ2-3	.	TRBD2	CASSQDLIFGLAADTQYF	TGCGCCAGCAGCCAAGATCTTATCTTCGGCCTAGCGGCAGATACGCAGTATTTT
TRBV29-1	TRBJ1-2	.	.	CSVGSGNYGYTF	TGCAGCGTGGGGTCGGGAAACTATGGCTACACCTTC
TRBV5-1	TRBJ1-1	once	.	CASSLVGAVPEAFF	TGCGCCAGCAGCTTGGTGGGGGCTGTCCCTGAAGCTTTCTTT
TRBV28	TRBJ2-1	.	TRBD2	CASSWTSGGQNEQFF	TGTGCCAGCAGTTGGACTAGCGGGGGACAGAATGAGCAGTTCTTC
TRBV7-9	TRBJ1-2	once	.	CASSLDVTVNYGYTF	TGTGCCAGCAGCTTAGACGTGACAGTTAACTATGGCTACACCTTC
TRBV4-1	TRBJ1-6	.	.	CASSQEALTTRSPLHF	TGCGCCAGCAGCCAAGAGGCACTTACAACCAGGTCACCCCTCCACTTT
TRBV9	TRBJ2-7	.	TRBD1	CASSVAGTGASYEQYF	TGTGCCAGCAGCGTAGCCGGGACAGGGGCCTCCTACGAGCAGTACTTC
TRBV15	TRBJ2-1	.	.	CATSRGLVGGNEQFF	TGTGCCACCAGCAGAGGACTAGTAGGCGGCAATGAGCAGTTCTTC
TRBV4-2	TRBJ1-6	many	.	CASSQVPGESNSPLHF	TGTGCCAGCAGCCAAGTACCAGGGGAGTCGAATTCACCCCTCCACTTT
TRBV7-8	TRBJ2-2	.	TRBD1	CASSSLPGQGAGELFF	TGTGCCAGCAGCTCTCTCCCGGGACAGGGGGCCGGGGAGCTGTTTTTT
TRBV11-2	TRBJ2-7	once	.	CASSYAGYEQYF	TGTGCCAGCAGCTACGCGGGGTACGAGCAGTACTTC
TRBV4-1	TRBJ2-7	few	TRBD1	CASSFETGTGGNEQYF	TGCGCCAGCAGCTTTGAGACCGGGACAGGGGGCAACGAGCAGTACTTC
TRBV11-2	TRBJ2-1	.	TRBD2	CASLAGAGGNEQFF	TGTGCCAGCCTCGCTGGAGCGGGGGGGAATGAGCAGTTCTTC
TRBV5-1	TRBJ1-2	.	.	CASRPGTNYGYTF	TGCGCCAGCAGGCCCGGGACAAACTATGGCTACACCTTC
TRBV20-1	TRBJ2-3	.	.	CSAIPGDTQYF	TGCAGTGCTATTCCAGGGGATACGCAGTATTTT
TRBV6-5	TRBJ1-3	.	TRBD1	CASRGQGYFGNTIYF	TGTGCCAGCAGGGGACAGGGGTATTTTGGAAACACCATATATTTT